The subject of this entry is one TCR beta chain. The antigen is undetermined. MiXCR, run by TCRdb on the reads, gives a single entry per CDR3 protein. The repertoire holds about 830,000 distinct CDR3 sequences, around a third seen once, with around an eighth in the top ten. The data derive from a study of T cell repertoires in cytomegalovirus infection. Study findings and constraints: CMV-specific HLA-C-restricted TCR beta clonotypes dominated the ex vivo response.

The CDR3 runs 12 residues. Germline V CDR1 and CDR2: SGHAT, FQNNGV. Trimming took 7 bases from V and 13 from J; bases not matched to a gene: 10. The rearrangement links TRBV11-2 to TRBJ2-3; 8 bases fit TRBD1. Sequencing was performed on cultured CD8+ T cells from PBMCs, taken from culture after CMV antigen stimulation. The clonotype originates from a human donor in good health (CMV status not recorded). Some clones in this sample may be carry-over from other donors' samples. The chain's CDR3 is CASTGGDRIKYF. As DNA, the CDR3 is TGTGCCAGCACCGGAGGGGACAGGATCAAGTATTTT.